One and the same sample provided the 2 T cell receptor beta chains below, sequenced in a study of response to subunit inactivated influenza vaccine. TCRdb processed the RT-PCR reads anew with MiXCR; each CDR3 protein has one entry. The sample has about 800,000 distinct CDR3 sequences, 21% seen once. The material sequenced was PBMCs from blood, taken roughly 5 days after vaccination. The receptors shown here come from a man between 50 and 59 years old who received an inactivated influenza vaccine.

The chain links TRBV7-3 to TRBJ2-4; TRBD2 is a possible D gene (5 bases). The ends were cut back, 5 bases at V and 7 bases at J, with 15 bases in the middle. The CDR3 is 14 residues long. CDR1 is SGHTA, CDR2 FQGTGA, per germline. The CDR3 loop is CASSPGIMNNIQYF. Written as DNA, the CDR3 is TGTGCCAGCAGCCCCGGGATAATGAACAACATTCAGTACTTC.

CDR3 loop: CSVGDGSYEQYF. The DNA of the CDR3 is TGCAGCGTTGGCGACGGATCCTACGAGCAGTACTTC. The J gene is TRBJ2-7, the V gene TRBV29-1; D remains ambiguous. The V gene lost 4 bases and the J gene lost 1 base, with 8 bases spanning the gap. This CDR3 is 12 amino acids long. The V gene's germline CDR1 is SQVTM and CDR2 ANQGSEA.